What follows is one TCR beta chain and its context. These data belong to a study of blood T cell repertoires in COVID-19. The protocol was immunoSEQ multiplex PCR, while the TCRdb copy is restricted to in-frame clones and leaves out a portion. The sample has approximately 170,000 clones, around 82% seen once. The CDR3 length is 13 residues. The junction had 8 bases not matched to a gene; V was cut back by 7 bases and J by 7 bases. This TCR derives from a woman aged 50 to 65 in a cohort exposed to, infected with or recovered from COVID-19 (not recorded which). The chain uses TRBV12-3 or TRBV12-4 and TRBJ1-1, with 8 bases lining up with TRBD1. Specimen: PBMCs or T cells enriched from blood (not recorded which). This CDR3 is CASNSIGQGEAFF. CDR3 bases: TGTGCCAGCAACTCTATCGGACAGGGTGAAGCTTTCTTT.